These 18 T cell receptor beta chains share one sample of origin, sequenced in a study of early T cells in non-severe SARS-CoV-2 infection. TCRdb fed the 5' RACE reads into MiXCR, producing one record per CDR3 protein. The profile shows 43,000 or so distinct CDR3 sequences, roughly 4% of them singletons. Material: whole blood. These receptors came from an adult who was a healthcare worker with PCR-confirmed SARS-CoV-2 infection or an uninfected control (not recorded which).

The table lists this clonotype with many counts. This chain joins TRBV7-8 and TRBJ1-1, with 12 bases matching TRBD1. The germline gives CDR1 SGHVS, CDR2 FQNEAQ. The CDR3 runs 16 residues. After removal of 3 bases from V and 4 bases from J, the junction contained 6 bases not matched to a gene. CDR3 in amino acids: CASSFGTGGSGTEAFF. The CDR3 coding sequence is TGTGCCAGCAGCTTTGGGACAGGGGGCAGTGGCACTGAAGCTTTCTTT.

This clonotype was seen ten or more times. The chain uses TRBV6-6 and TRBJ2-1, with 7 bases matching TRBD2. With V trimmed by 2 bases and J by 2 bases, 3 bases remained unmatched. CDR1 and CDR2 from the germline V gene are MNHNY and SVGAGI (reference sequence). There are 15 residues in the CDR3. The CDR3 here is CASSYAGVTYNEQFF. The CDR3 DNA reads TGTGCCAGCAGTTACGCGGGAGTAACCTACAATGAGCAGTTCTTC.

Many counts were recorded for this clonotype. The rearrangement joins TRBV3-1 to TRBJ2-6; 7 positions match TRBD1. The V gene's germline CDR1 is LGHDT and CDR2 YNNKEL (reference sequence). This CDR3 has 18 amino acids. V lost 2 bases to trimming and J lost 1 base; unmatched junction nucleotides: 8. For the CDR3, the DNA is TGTGCCAGCAGCCAAAGGCGGACAGGCTCATCTGGGGCCAACGTCCTGACTTTC. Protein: CASSQRRTGSSGANVLTF. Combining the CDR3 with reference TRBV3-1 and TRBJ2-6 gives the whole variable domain DTAVSQTPKYLVTQMGNDKSIKCEQNLGHDTMYWYKQDSKKFLKIMFSYNNKELIINETVPNRFSPKSPDKAHLNLHINSLELGDSAVYFCASSQRRTGSSGANVLTFGAGSRLTVL.

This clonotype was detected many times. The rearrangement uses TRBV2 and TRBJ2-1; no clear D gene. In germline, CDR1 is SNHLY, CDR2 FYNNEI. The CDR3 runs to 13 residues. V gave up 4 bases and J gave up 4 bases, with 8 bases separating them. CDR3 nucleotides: TGTGCCAGCAGTGTGGCCCGATACAATGAGCAGTTCTTC. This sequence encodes CASSVARYNEQFF.

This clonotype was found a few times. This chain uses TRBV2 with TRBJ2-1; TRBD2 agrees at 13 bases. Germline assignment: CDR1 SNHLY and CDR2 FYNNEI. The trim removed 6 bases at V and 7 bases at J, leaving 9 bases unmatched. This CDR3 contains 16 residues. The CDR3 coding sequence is TGTGCCAGCAGCCCACAGGGACTAGCGGGGCGAAATGAGCAGTTCTTC. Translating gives CASSPQGLAGRNEQFF.

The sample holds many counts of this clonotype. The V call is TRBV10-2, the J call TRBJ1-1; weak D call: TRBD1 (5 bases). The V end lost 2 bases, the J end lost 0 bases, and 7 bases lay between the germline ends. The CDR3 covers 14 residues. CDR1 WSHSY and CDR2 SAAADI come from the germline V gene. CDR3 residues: CASSEPGLNTEAFF. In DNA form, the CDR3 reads TGCGCCAGCAGTGAGCCAGGGTTGAACACTGAAGCTTTCTTT.

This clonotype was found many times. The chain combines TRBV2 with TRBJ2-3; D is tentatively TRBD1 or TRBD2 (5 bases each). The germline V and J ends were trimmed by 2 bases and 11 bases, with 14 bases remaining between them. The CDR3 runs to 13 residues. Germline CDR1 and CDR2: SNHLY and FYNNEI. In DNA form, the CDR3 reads TGTGCCAGCAGTGAACGAGGTCATGGGGGGCAGTATTTT. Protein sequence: CASSERGHGGQYF.

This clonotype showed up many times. CDR3 in DNA: TGTGCCAGCAGTACCGGGACAGCCGGCTCTGGGGCCAACGTCCTGACTTTC. The encoded protein is CASSTGTAGSGANVLTF. The chain links TRBV6-6 to TRBJ2-6, with TRBD1 identical over 7 bases. The CDR3 contains 17 residues. CDR1 is MNHNY and CDR2 is SVGAGI in the germline V gene (reference sequence). The V and J ends lost 5 bases and 0 bases, in that order; junction bases with no gene match: 7.

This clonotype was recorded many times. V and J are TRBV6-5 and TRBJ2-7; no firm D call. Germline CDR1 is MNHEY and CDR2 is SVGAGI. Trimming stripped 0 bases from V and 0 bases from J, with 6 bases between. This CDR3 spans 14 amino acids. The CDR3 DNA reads TGTGCCAGCAGTTACTCGATATCCTCCTACGAGCAGTACTTC. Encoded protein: CASSYSISSYEQYF.

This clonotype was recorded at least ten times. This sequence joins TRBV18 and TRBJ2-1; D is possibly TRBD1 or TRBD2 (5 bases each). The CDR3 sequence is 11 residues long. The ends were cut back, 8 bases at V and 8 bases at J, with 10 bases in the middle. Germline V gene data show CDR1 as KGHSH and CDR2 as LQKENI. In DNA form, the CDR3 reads TGTGCCAGCCGTCGGGGCGATGAGCAGTTCTTC. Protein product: CASRRGDEQFF.

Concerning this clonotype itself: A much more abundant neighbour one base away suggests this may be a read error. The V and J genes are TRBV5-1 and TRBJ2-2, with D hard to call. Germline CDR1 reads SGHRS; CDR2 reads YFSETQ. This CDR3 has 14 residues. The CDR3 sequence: CASSLGPNSGELFF. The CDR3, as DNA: TGCGCCAGCAGCTTGGGACCGAACTCCGGGGAGCTGTTTTTT.

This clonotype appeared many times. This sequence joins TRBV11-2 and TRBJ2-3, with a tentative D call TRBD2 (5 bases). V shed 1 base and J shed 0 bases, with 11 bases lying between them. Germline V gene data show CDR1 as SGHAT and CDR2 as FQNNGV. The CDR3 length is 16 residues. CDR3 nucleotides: TGTGCCAGCAGCTTAGTGGCTAGCATTAGCACAGATACGCAGTATTTT. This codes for CASSLVASISTDTQYF. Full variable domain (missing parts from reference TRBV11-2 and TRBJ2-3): EAGVAQSPRYKIIEKRQSVAFWCNPISGHATLYWYQQILGQGPKLLIQFQNNGVVDDSQLPKDRFSAERLKGVDSTLKIQPAKLEDSAVYLCASSLVASISTDTQYFGPGTRLTVL.

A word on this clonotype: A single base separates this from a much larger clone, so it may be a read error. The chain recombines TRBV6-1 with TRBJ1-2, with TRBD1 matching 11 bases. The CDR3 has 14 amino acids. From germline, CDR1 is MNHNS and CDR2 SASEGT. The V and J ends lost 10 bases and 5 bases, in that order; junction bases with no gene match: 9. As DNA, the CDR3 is TGTGCCAACAAGGACAGGGGGCAGCTGTATGGCTACACCTTC. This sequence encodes CANKDRGQLYGYTF.

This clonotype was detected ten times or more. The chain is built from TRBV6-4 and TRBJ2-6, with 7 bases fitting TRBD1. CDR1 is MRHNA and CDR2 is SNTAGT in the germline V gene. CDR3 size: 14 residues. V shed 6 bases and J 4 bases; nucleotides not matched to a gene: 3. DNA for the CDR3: TGTGCCAGCAGCACAGGGGACGGGGCCAACGTCCTGACTTTC. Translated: CASSTGDGANVLTF.

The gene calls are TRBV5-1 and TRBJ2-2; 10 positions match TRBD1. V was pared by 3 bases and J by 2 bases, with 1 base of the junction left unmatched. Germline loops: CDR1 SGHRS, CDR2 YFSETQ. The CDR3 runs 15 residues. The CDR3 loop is CASSWTGGNTGELFF. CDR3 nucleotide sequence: TGCGCCAGCAGCTGGACAGGGGGTAACACCGGGGAGCTGTTTTTT. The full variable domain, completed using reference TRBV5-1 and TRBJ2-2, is KAGVTQTPRYLIKTRGQQVTLSCSPISGHRSVSWYQQTPGQGLQFLFEYFSETQRNKGNFPGRFSGRQFSNSRSEMNVSTLELGDSALYLCASSWTGGNTGELFFGEGSRLTVL.

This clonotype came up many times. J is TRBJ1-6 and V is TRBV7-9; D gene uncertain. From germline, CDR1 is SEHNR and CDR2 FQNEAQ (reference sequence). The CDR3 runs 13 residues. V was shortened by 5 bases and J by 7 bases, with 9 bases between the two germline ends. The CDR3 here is CASSVGGNSPLHF. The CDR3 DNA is TGTGCCAGCAGCGTCGGAGGGAATTCACCCCTCCACTTT.

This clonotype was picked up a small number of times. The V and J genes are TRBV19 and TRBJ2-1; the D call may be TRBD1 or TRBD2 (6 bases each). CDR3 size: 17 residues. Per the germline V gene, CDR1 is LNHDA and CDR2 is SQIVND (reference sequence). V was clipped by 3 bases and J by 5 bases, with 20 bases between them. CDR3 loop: CASSIRRLGGGHNEQFF. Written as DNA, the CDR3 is TGTGCCAGTAGTATTCGACGCCTTGGAGGGGGGCACAATGAGCAGTTCTTC.

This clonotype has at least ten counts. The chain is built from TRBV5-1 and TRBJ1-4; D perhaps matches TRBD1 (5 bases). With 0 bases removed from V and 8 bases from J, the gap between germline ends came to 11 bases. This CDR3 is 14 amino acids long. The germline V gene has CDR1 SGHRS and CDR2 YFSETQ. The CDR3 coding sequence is TGCGCCAGCAGCTTGGGTTCTCCAGGGGAAAAACTGTTTTTT. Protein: CASSLGSPGEKLFF.